The 6 T cell receptor beta chains below come from one sample, sequenced in a study of T cells in tumors after PD-1 blockade. TCRdb's copy holds only in-frame clones and misses some; the assay was immunoSEQ multiplex PCR. The table records about 33,000 clones, approximately 78% of them present only once. The source was PBMCs, collected before anti-PD-1 treatment. Receptors were obtained from a human donor with basal cell carcinoma.

The J gene is TRBJ1-2, the V gene TRBV3-1 (or the pseudogene TRBV3-2); D call uncertain. The germline V gene encodes CDR1 LGHDT and CDR2 YNNKEL (reference sequence). The CDR3 extends over 14 amino acids. The germline V and J ends were trimmed by 0 bases and 8 bases, with 13 bases remaining between them. CDR3 in DNA: TGTGCCAGCAGCCAAGATGAGCTAAGAGGGGGCTACACCTTC. Translation: CASSQDELRGGYTF.

The CDR3 here is CASSQDLGHPNTEAFF. CDR3 nucleotide sequence: TGTGCCAGCAGCCAAGATCTGGGCCACCCGAACACTGAAGCTTTCTTT. V and J are TRBV3-1 (or the pseudogene TRBV3-2) and TRBJ1-1; no reliable D call. The CDR3 consists of 16 residues. With 0 bases removed from V and 1 base from J, the gap between germline ends came to 12 bases. The germline V gene has CDR1 LGHDT and CDR2 YNNKEL (reference sequence).

The chain is built from TRBV7-2 and TRBJ1-2; D is perhaps TRBD1 (6 bases). The CDR3 runs to 14 residues. V lost 4 bases and J lost 4, with 13 bases in between. Germline V CDR1 and CDR2: SGHTA, FQGNSA. For the CDR3, the DNA is TGTGCCAGCAGCTCCGGACAGACCCTCTATGGCTACACCTTC. This codes for CASSSGQTLYGYTF.

This clone appeared a few times. This chain links TRBV9 with TRBJ1-2; D is uncertain. The ends were cut back, 2 bases at V and 2 bases at J, with 7 bases in the middle. From germline, CDR1 is SGDLS and CDR2 YYNGEE. This CDR3 comprises 13 residues. CDR3 nucleotide sequence: TGTGCCAGCAGCGTTCAGGAAAACTATGGCTACACCTTC. This sequence encodes CASSVQENYGYTF.

This clone ranks as large. The chain joins TRBV7-3 to TRBJ2-3; 9 nucleotides line up with TRBD1. The CDR3 sequence is 15 residues long. With 3 bases clipped from V and 1 base from J, the junction kept 2 bases outside the gene matches. Germline CDR1 is SGHTA and CDR2 is FQGTGA. The CDR3 DNA is TGTGCCAGCAGCTTCACAGGGGGCGGCACAGATACGCAGTATTTT. As protein: CASSFTGGGTDTQYF. Full variable domain (outside the CDR3, taken from reference TRBV7-3 and TRBJ2-3): GAGVSQTPSNKVTEKGKYVELRCDPISGHTALYWYRQSLGQGPEFLIYFQGTGAADDSGLPNDRFFAVRPEGSVSTLKIQRTERGDSAVYLCASSFTGGGTDTQYFGPGTRLTVL.

Only one count was recorded for this clone. The chain is built from TRBV5-1 and TRBJ2-1; 16 nucleotides line up with TRBD2. The V gene end was trimmed by 4 bases and the J gene end by 1 base; junction bases not matched to a gene: 5. Germline-derived CDR1 and CDR2 are SGHRS and YFSETQ. The CDR3 sequence is 18 residues long. The CDR3: CASSPGLAGGRSYNEQFF. The DNA of the CDR3 is TGCGCCAGCAGCCCGGGACTAGCGGGGGGGCGGTCCTACAATGAGCAGTTCTTC.